Below, 24 T cell receptor beta chains from the same sample are listed, as sequenced in a study of cytomegalovirus exposure and HLA in healthy donors. Primers included in the PCR were 60 Vbeta and 13 Jbeta primers. Assay: immunoSEQ multiplex PCR; the TCRdb copy retains only in-frame clones and omits some. Here the sample spans about 110,000 clones, around 73% being singletons. Sequenced sample: PBMCs. These TCRs come from a man aged 40-49 years in good health and CMV-seronegative.

This CDR3 is CASSLSIAGGRETQYF. The CDR3 DNA reads as TGCGCCAGCAGCTTGAGTATAGCGGGGGGAAGGGAGACCCAGTACTTC. The chain links TRBV5-1 to TRBJ2-5; 10 bases align to TRBD2. CDR3 length: 16 amino acids. Losses at the gene ends were 1 base for V and 5 bases for J; bases not matched to a gene: 8. CDR1 SGHRS and CDR2 YFSETQ come from the germline V gene. Complete variable domain (other parts from reference TRBV5-1 and TRBJ2-5): KAGVTQTPRYLIKTRGQQVTLSCSPISGHRSVSWYQQTPGQGLQFLFEYFSETQRNKGNFPGRFSGRQFSNSRSEMNVSTLELGDSALYLCASSLSIAGGRETQYFGPGTRLLVL.

The CDR3 DNA is TGTGCCAGCAGCTTGGGGGGGAGTAATGAAAAACTGTTTTTT. Translating gives CASSLGGSNEKLFF. The genes are TRBV7-2 and TRBJ1-4, with D possibly TRBD1 on 5 matching bases. Germline V CDR1 and CDR2: SGHTA, FQGNSA. Trimming took off 3 bases at V and 4 bases at J, with 9 bases between the two ends. There are 14 residues in the CDR3. Using reference TRBV7-2 and TRBJ1-4 for the parts outside the CDR3, the full variable domain is GAGVSQSPSNKVTEKGKDVELRCDPISGHTALYWYRQSLGQGLEFLIYFQGNSAPDKSGLPSDRFSAERTGGSVSTLTIQRTQQEDSAVYLCASSLGGSNEKLFFGSGTQLSVL.

The chain combines TRBV11-3 with TRBJ2-1; D is possibly TRBD2 (5 bases). Trimming left V 2 bases short and J 1 base short, with 9 bases between. There are 15 residues in the CDR3. Germline V CDR1 and CDR2: SGHNT, YENEEA. The CDR3 DNA follows: TGTGCCAGCAGCTTATTTAGCGCTTCCTACAATGAGCAGTTCTTC. This codes for CASSLFSASYNEQFF.

V is TRBV28 and J is TRBJ2-5, with a tentative D call TRBD2 (5 bases). The CDR3 length is 16 residues. The germline V gene has CDR1 MDHEN and CDR2 SYDVKM. V lost 4 bases, J lost 4 bases, and 19 bases lay in between. CDR3 protein: CASSSSLPGMGETQYF. The CDR3 nucleotides are TGTGCCAGCAGTTCCTCACTCCCGGGGATGGGAGAGACCCAGTACTTC.

V is TRBV19 and J is TRBJ1-1; D perhaps matches TRBD1 (5 bases). The CDR3 runs 13 residues. In germline, CDR1 is LNHDA, CDR2 SQIVND (reference sequence). The V end lost 2 bases, the J end lost 5 bases, and 9 bases lay between the germline ends. For the CDR3, the DNA is TGTGCCAGTAGTATAAGGCGGGGGACTGAAGCTTTCTTT. As protein: CASSIRRGTEAFF.

This chain connects TRBV7-2 to TRBJ2-5, with 8 bases identical to TRBD2. J gave up 5 bases and V 3 bases, and 2 bases lay outside the gene matches. Germline CDR1 SGHTA, CDR2 FQGNSA. This CDR3 region has 13 residues. The CDR3 region has the DNA TGTGCCAGCAGCTTGGGCGGGAGGGAGACCCAGTACTTC. Its translation is CASSLGGRETQYF.

The chain carries TRBV30 and TRBJ1-4; possibly TRBD1 for D (5 bases). The CDR3 has 15 residues. CDR1 is GTSNPN and CDR2 is SVGIG in the germline V gene (reference sequence). Trimming cost V 2 bases and J 12 bases, with 22 bases left between them. This CDR3 is CAWSPSDVNGGELFF. CDR3 in DNA: TGTGCCTGGAGTCCTTCCGACGTGAACGGAGGGGAACTGTTTTTT.

The V call is TRBV9, the J call TRBJ2-7, with a tentative D call TRBD2 (6 bases). The CDR3 is 13 residues long. The germline V gene encodes CDR1 SGDLS and CDR2 YYNGEE. V gave up 3 bases and J gave up 3 bases, with 10 bases separating them. CDR3 region: CASSAGGVYEQYF. CDR3 coding DNA: TGTGCCAGCAGCGCCGGCGGGGTCTACGAGCAGTACTTC.

The J gene is TRBJ2-7, the V gene TRBV10-3, with 7 nucleotides matching TRBD2. The length of the CDR3 is 13 residues. In germline, CDR1 is ENHRY, CDR2 SYGVKD. The CDR3 spells CAARVGGTYEQYF. The CDR3 DNA sequence: TGTGCTGCGCGGGTCGGGGGGACCTACGAGCAGTACTTC.

This chain joins TRBV7-8 and TRBJ2-7, with TRBD1 as a possible D gene (6 bases). Trimming left V 3 bases short and J 2 bases short, with 11 bases between. The CDR3 consists of 14 residues. Germline values: CDR1 SGHVS, CDR2 FQNEAQ. The CDR3 spells CASSFRDIAYEQYF. Written as DNA, the CDR3 is TGTGCCAGCAGCTTCCGGGACATAGCCTACGAGCAGTACTTC.

This clone was picked up one time. Written as DNA, the CDR3 is TGTGCCAGCAGCGGGACAGTCAATCAGCCCCAGCATTTT. It translates to CASSGTVNQPQHF. The chain joins TRBV28 to TRBJ1-5; 7 nucleotides match TRBD1. Germline CDR1 reads MDHEN; CDR2 reads SYDVKM. After removal of 6 bases from V and 3 bases from J, the junction contained 2 bases not matched to a gene. This CDR3 has 13 amino acids. Together with reference TRBV28 and TRBJ1-5, the CDR3 gives the full variable domain: DVKVTQSSRYLVKRTGEKVFLECVQDMDHENMFWYRQDPGLGLRLIYFSYDVKMKEKGDIPEGYSVSREKKERFSLILESASTNQTSMYLCASSGTVNQPQHFGDGTRLSIL.

This clone was detected once. V and J are TRBV4-1 and TRBJ2-5, with 8 bases identical to TRBD2. The V gene's germline CDR1 is MGHRA and CDR2 YSYEKL. The CDR3 totals 15 residues. The junction had 3 bases not matched to a gene; V was cut back by 2 bases and J by 1 base. The CDR3 loop reads CASSQRTSSQETQYF. The CDR3 nucleotides are TGCGCCAGCAGCCAACGGACTAGCTCCCAAGAGACCCAGTACTTC.

This chain uses TRBV4-3 with TRBJ1-5; D possibly corresponds to TRBD1 (6 bases). CDR1 and CDR2 (germline): LGHNA, YSLEER. Between the trimmed V and J ends, which lost 0 bases and 6 bases, there was a span of 18 bases. There are 17 residues in the CDR3. Here the CDR3 reads CASSQDWTAGAGQPQHF. Here the CDR3 DNA reads TGCGCCAGCAGCCAAGATTGGACAGCCGGGGCTGGTCAGCCCCAGCATTTT.

This clone was recorded a few times. The chain recombines TRBV5-1 with TRBJ2-7; maybe TRBD1 (6 bases). V was trimmed by 1 base and J by 4 bases, leaving 12 bases between them. Germline V gene sequence: CDR1 SGHRS, CDR2 YFSETQ. The CDR3 is 14 amino acids. Written as DNA, the CDR3 is TGCGCCAGCAGCTTGATGGGGACACAATACGAGCAGTACTTC. Translation gives CASSLMGTQYEQYF.

The chain combines TRBV15 with TRBJ2-3; TRBD2 agrees at 7 bases. The length of the CDR3 is 19 residues. V lost 0 bases to trimming and J lost 2 bases; unmatched junction nucleotides: 14. The germline gives CDR1 LNHNV, CDR2 YYDKDF (reference sequence). The CDR3 loop reads CATSRDGRDDPLYTDTQYF. The CDR3 nucleotides read TGTGCCACCAGCAGAGATGGGAGGGACGACCCTCTATACACAGATACGCAGTATTTT.

The chain employs TRBV30 and TRBJ1-6, with TRBD1 as a possible D gene (5 bases). With 6 bases removed from V and 0 bases from J, the gap between germline ends came to 15 bases. The CDR3 has 16 amino acids. The germline gives CDR1 GTSNPN, CDR2 SVGIG (reference sequence). The CDR3 DNA sequence: TGTGCCTGCCGCAAGGGGTCGAGCTCCTATAATTCACCCCTCCACTTT. Translation gives CACRKGSSSYNSPLHF.

This clone was counted a few times. The V call is TRBV7-9, the J call TRBJ2-1, with D perhaps matching TRBD1 (6 bases). V lost 6 bases to trimming and J lost 9 bases, with 30 bases between them. The germline V gene encodes CDR1 SEHNR and CDR2 FQNEAQ (reference sequence). CDR3 size: 18 residues. The DNA of the CDR3 is TGTGCCAGCAGTCAGCGGACAGCCGGTGGGGAACCAATGGGTGAGCAGTTCTTC. It is translated as CASSQRTAGGEPMGEQFF.

The rearrangement uses TRBV18 and TRBJ2-7; 9 bases fit TRBD1. V lost 2 bases and J lost 6; bases outside the gene matches: 8. The CDR3 contains 15 residues. CDR1 and CDR2 (germline): KGHSH, LQKENI. The CDR3 DNA sequence: TGTGCCAGCTCACCATCCTGGACAGGGGTTCCCGAGCAGTACTTC. Amino acids: CASSPSWTGVPEQYF. Looking up the rest from reference TRBV18 and TRBJ2-7 gives the full variable domain: NAGVMQNPRHLVRRRGQEARLRCSPMKGHSHVYWYRQLPEEGLKFMVYLQKENIIDESGMPKERFSAEFPKEGPSILRIQQVVRGDSAAYFCASSPSWTGVPEQYFGPGTRLTVT.

J is TRBJ1-5 and V is TRBV30, with TRBD1 as a possible D gene (5 bases). The germline gives CDR1 GTSNPN, CDR2 SVGIG (reference sequence). CDR3 length: 14 residues. With 1 base removed from V and 3 bases from J, the gap between germline ends came to 10 bases. CDR3 nucleotides: TGTGCCTGGAGTGACAGGAAAATCAATCAGCCCCAGCATTTT. Protein sequence: CAWSDRKINQPQHF.

Only a few counts were recorded for this clone. The gene calls are TRBV6-4 and TRBJ2-3; TRBD1 might be the D (6 bases). Germline V gives CDR1 MRHNA, CDR2 SNTAGT. Trimming shortened V by 5 bases and J by 8 bases, and 14 bases separated the two germline ends. The CDR3 consists of 13 residues. The CDR3 loop reads CASSSTQGSTQYF. The CDR3 coding sequence is TGTGCCAGCAGTTCTACACAGGGAAGTACGCAGTATTTT.

The V and J genes are TRBV25-1 and TRBJ2-1; 7 nucleotides match TRBD1. The germline CDR1 and CDR2 sequences are MGHDK and SYGVNS. The CDR3 spans 14 residues. V lost 6 bases to trimming and J lost 1 base; unmatched junction nucleotides: 3. This chain's CDR3 is CASRGGASYNEQFF. The CDR3 DNA reads as TGTGCCAGCAGAGGGGGCGCTTCCTACAATGAGCAGTTCTTC.

There are many counts of this clone. The genes are TRBV25-1 and TRBJ2-7, with a weak D call TRBD1 (6 bases). Trimming took 5 bases from V and 4 from J, leaving 18 bases between them. The CDR3 is 15 residues long. Germline V gives CDR1 MGHDK, CDR2 SYGVNS. The DNA for the CDR3 is TGTGCCAGCAGTACCGCGACAGGTGACGAATACGAGCAGTACTTC. It codes for CASSTATGDEYEQYF.

V usage is TRBV25-1 and J usage is TRBJ2-1; TRBD2 might be the D (8 bases). V was trimmed by 7 bases and J by 4 bases, leaving 23 bases between them. Germline CDR1 reads MGHDK; CDR2 reads SYGVNS. CDR3 size: 17 residues. CDR3 residues: CASTTNGGDRVYNEQFF. Written as DNA, the CDR3 is TGTGCCAGCACCACCAACGGGGGGGACAGAGTATACAATGAGCAGTTCTTC.

The chain joins TRBV4-1 to TRBJ2-7, with TRBD1 identical over 11 bases. This CDR3 region has 13 residues. Per germline, CDR1 MGHRA and CDR2 YSYEKL. With 4 bases clipped from V and 6 bases from J, the junction kept 2 bases outside the gene matches. Written as DNA, the CDR3 is TGCGCCAGCAGCCGGGGACAGGGGGGCGAGCAGTACTTC. Translated, it gives CASSRGQGGEQYF.